The 30 T cell receptor beta chains below come from one sample, sequenced in a study of identical twins. TCRdb processed the 5' RACE reads anew with MiXCR; each CDR3 protein has one entry. The sample has around 480,000 distinct CDR3 sequences, more than 13% seen once. These data also formed part of another study, on yellow fever vaccine responses in identical twins.

The specimen sequenced was CD4+ T cells sorted from blood. The receptor set was obtained from a young woman in good health.

This chain connects TRBV7-2 to TRBJ2-7, with TRBD1 matching over 8 bases. Germline lookup yields CDR1 SGHTA and CDR2 FQGNSA. This CDR3 region has 14 residues. V lost 3 bases, J lost 7 bases, and 8 bases stayed unmatched. CDR3 residues: CASSFGQGGGEQYF. The CDR3 DNA sequence: TGTGCCAGCAGCTTCGGACAGGGTGGTGGAGAGCAGTACTTC.

This clonotype has only a few counts. The chain's CDR3 is CSARRQGGDGYTF. The DNA of the CDR3 is TGCAGTGCTAGAAGGCAGGGAGGGGATGGCTACACCTTC. This chain links TRBV20-1 with TRBJ1-2; D may be TRBD1 (5 bases). CDR3 length equals 13 residues. CDR1 is DFQATT and CDR2 is SNEGSKA in the germline V gene (reference sequence). V lost 2 bases and J 6 bases, leaving 13 bases between the germline ends.

The chain is built from TRBV7-9 and TRBJ2-2, with 10 bases aligning to TRBD2. The CDR3 contains 15 residues. Trimming cost V 6 bases and J 8 bases; bases outside gene matches: 9. Looked up from germline, CDR1 is SEHNR and CDR2 is FQNEAQ (reference sequence). The CDR3 spells CASRTSGNRAGELFF. The CDR3 DNA sequence: TGTGCCAGCAGAACTAGCGGGAACCGGGCGGGGGAGCTGTTTTTT.

This clonotype was recorded many times. The chain recombines TRBV7-8 with TRBJ2-3; TRBD2 matches 9 bases. With V trimmed by 7 bases and J by 6 bases, 8 bases remained unmatched. Per germline, CDR1 SGHVS and CDR2 FQNEAQ. CDR3 size: 14 residues. The CDR3 protein is CASISSGSRDTQYF. The CDR3 nucleotides read TGTGCCAGCATCAGTAGCGGGAGTAGGGATACGCAGTATTTT.

In this sample, this clonotype turned up a few times. The chain couples TRBV28 to TRBJ2-2; TRBD2 aligns across 13 bases. CDR1 and CDR2 (germline): MDHEN, SYDVKM. J lost 7 bases, V lost 4 bases, and 3 bases had no gene match. This CDR3 has 15 amino acids. Written as DNA, the CDR3 is TGTGCCAGCAGTTCGGGACTAGCGGGAATCGGGGAGCTGTTTTTT. It specifies CASSSGLAGIGELFF.

The gene calls are TRBV2 and TRBJ1-6, with 11 bases aligning to TRBD1. From germline, CDR1 is SNHLY and CDR2 FYNNEI. This CDR3 has 15 amino acids. Trimming cost V 6 bases and J 9 bases; bases outside gene matches: 7. The DNA for the CDR3 is TGTGCCAGCAGGGACAGGGGGCTATTAGGTTCACCCCTCCACTTT. It encodes CASRDRGLLGSPLHF.

The V and J genes are TRBV6-2 or TRBV6-3 and TRBJ2-5, with a tentative D call TRBD1 (6 bases). The CDR3 has 14 residues. The germline V and J ends were trimmed by 2 bases and 5 bases, with 12 bases remaining between them. Germline CDR1 reads MNHEY; CDR2 reads SVGEGT. Here the CDR3 DNA reads TGTGCCAGCAGTTACCCCGGGACATCCGAGACCCAGTACTTC. Translating gives CASSYPGTSETQYF.

The chain joins TRBV7-2 to TRBJ2-5; tentatively, D is TRBD2 (5 bases). CDR1 SGHTA and CDR2 FQGNSA come from the germline V gene. With 3 bases removed from V and 5 bases from J, the gap between germline ends came to 10 bases. The CDR3 totals 13 residues. This CDR3 reads CASSLTILETQYF. For the CDR3, the DNA is TGTGCCAGCAGCTTGACTATTCTGGAGACCCAGTACTTC. The full variable domain, with the rest looked up from reference TRBV7-2 and TRBJ2-5, is GAGVSQSPSNKVTEKGKDVELRCDPISGHTALYWYRQSLGQGLEFLIYFQGNSAPDKSGLPSDRFSAERTGGSVSTLTIQRTQQEDSAVYLCASSLTILETQYFGPGTRLLVL.

V and J are TRBV28 and TRBJ2-3; no firm D call. The V gene's germline CDR1 is MDHEN and CDR2 SYDVKM. The CDR3 contains 13 residues. V was cut by 6 bases and J by 2 bases, with 9 bases left in between. The CDR3 nucleotides read TGTGCCAGCAGCTCCCCCAACACAGATACGCAGTATTTT. Its protein is CASSSPNTDTQYF.

The V gene is TRBV6-1, the J gene TRBJ2-3; D may correspond to TRBD1 or TRBD2 (5 bases each). The CDR3 sequence is 15 residues long. Trimming took off 5 bases at V and 3 bases at J, with 15 bases between the two ends. Germline lookup yields CDR1 MNHNS and CDR2 SASEGT. The CDR3 sequence: CASSKLGESTDTQYF. The CDR3 coding sequence is TGTGCCAGCAGTAAGCTGGGGGAGTCGACAGATACGCAGTATTTT.

The chain joins TRBV11-1 to TRBJ2-7; 12 bases line up with TRBD1. V shed 4 bases and J 4 bases; nucleotides not matched to a gene: 14. The CDR3 is made up of 18 amino acids. CDR1 is SGHAT, CDR2 FQDESV, per germline (reference sequence). CDR3: CASSSPSGTGGSAYEQYF. Written as DNA, the CDR3 is TGTGCCAGCAGCTCCCCCTCCGGGACAGGGGGCTCGGCGTACGAGCAGTACTTC.

This clonotype was detected only a few times. The rearrangement uses TRBV9 and TRBJ1-5; D ambiguous. This CDR3 has 14 residues. The V gene's germline CDR1 is SGDLS and CDR2 YYNGEE. The ends were cut back, 0 bases at V and 6 bases at J, with 10 bases in the middle. The CDR3: CASSVDPTSQPQHF. The CDR3 bases are TGTGCCAGCAGCGTAGATCCGACAAGTCAGCCCCAGCATTTT.

This clonotype occurred a few times. CDR3 loop: CASSSRGFSNQPQHF. DNA for the CDR3: TGTGCCAGCAGCTCAAGGGGGTTTAGCAATCAGCCCCAGCATTTT. The chain combines TRBV7-2 with TRBJ1-5; a weak D match, TRBD1 (6 bases). CDR1 and CDR2 from the germline V gene are SGHTA and FQGNSA. The CDR3 has 15 residues. Trimming took off 4 bases at V and 0 bases at J, with 10 bases between the two ends.

This clonotype showed up just a few times. The chain is built from TRBV14 and TRBJ2-2; D unclear. The CDR3 spans 13 residues. From germline, CDR1 is SGHDN and CDR2 FVKESK. V shed 3 bases and J shed 6 bases, with 8 bases lying between them. CDR3 nucleotide sequence: TGTGCCAGCAGCCAGACCCTCCCCGGGGAGCTGTTTTTT. Translating it yields CASSQTLPGELFF. Based on the CDR3 plus reference TRBV14 and TRBJ2-2, the full variable domain is EAGVTQFPSHSVIEKGQTVTLRCDPISGHDNLYWYRRVMGKEIKFLLHFVKESKQDESGMPNNRFLAERTGGTYSTLKVQPAELEDSGVYFCASSQTLPGELFFGEGSRLTVL.

The chain employs TRBV19 and TRBJ1-2; D is undetermined. Germline V gives CDR1 LNHDA, CDR2 SQIVND (reference sequence). This CDR3 region has 12 residues. V was pared by 7 bases and J by 3 bases, with 9 bases between. The CDR3 nucleotides are TGTGCCAGTAATAACTTTGACTATGGCTACACCTTC. Protein: CASNNFDYGYTF. Supplemented by reference TRBV19 and TRBJ1-2, the full variable domain reads DGGITQSPKYLFRKEGQNVTLSCEQNLNHDAMYWYRQDPGQGLRLIYYSQIVNDFQKGDIAEGYSVSREKKESFPLTVTSAQKNPTAFYLCASNNFDYGYTFGSGTRLTVV.

The chain joins TRBV20-1 to TRBJ2-7, with 12 bases aligning to TRBD1. V lost 3 bases and J lost 7; bases outside the gene matches: 10. Germline values: CDR1 DFQATT, CDR2 SNEGSKA (reference sequence). CDR3 length: 15 residues. CDR3 nucleotides: TGCAGTGCTAGCAACCGGGACAGGGGGCTGGGAGAGCAGTACTTC. Amino acid sequence: CSASNRDRGLGEQYF.

The rearrangement links TRBV3-1 to TRBJ2-1, with D uncertain. CDR1 is LGHDT and CDR2 is YNNKEL in the germline V gene (reference sequence). The CDR3 is made up of 13 amino acids. V dropped 0 bases and J dropped 6 bases, with 6 bases sitting between them. The CDR3 protein is CASSQDPFNEQFF. The CDR3 coding sequence is TGTGCCAGCAGCCAAGATCCCTTCAATGAGCAGTTCTTC.

This clonotype was recorded only once. This CDR3 is CASSVRGRAGEQYF. DNA for the CDR3: TGTGCCAGCAGCGTGAGGGGCAGGGCGGGTGAGCAGTACTTC. The rearrangement links TRBV9 to TRBJ2-7; D is perhaps TRBD1 or TRBD2 (5 bases each). Trimming removed 2 bases at V and 7 bases at J, with 16 bases between. CDR3 size: 14 residues. Germline assignment: CDR1 SGDLS and CDR2 YYNGEE.

The CDR3 here is CASRSAKRLSYEQYF. In DNA, the CDR3 is TGTGCCAGCAGGTCTGCGAAGCGCCTCTCCTACGAGCAGTACTTC. V is TRBV28 and J is TRBJ2-7; D is ambiguous. V was cut by 6 bases and J by 0 bases, with 15 bases left in between. The length of the CDR3 is 15 residues. Germline loops: CDR1 MDHEN, CDR2 SYDVKM.

J is TRBJ2-2 and V is TRBV15; D uncertain. Germline assignment: CDR1 LNHNV and CDR2 YYDKDF (reference sequence). The V and J ends lost 1 base and 1 base respectively, with 10 bases between them. The CDR3 is 16 amino acids. CDR3 sequence: CATSRARAGNTGELFF. As DNA, the CDR3 is TGTGCCACCAGCAGAGCTCGGGCAGGGAACACCGGGGAGCTGTTTTTT.

Concerning this clonotype itself: Here the CDR3 omits its conserved ending phenylalanine or tryptophan, so a read error is the likely source. It is unclear where the CDR3 begins or ends on the DNA, so no DNA is shown, and the CDR3 is as TCRdb lists it. The chain joins TRBV12-3 or TRBV12-4 to TRBJ2-5; TRBD2 is taken as the D call from the table, unchecked against the DNA. The CDR3 spans 13 residues, counting both ends. The CDR3 is CASSLAGAHKTSL.

This chain links TRBV5-1 with TRBJ1-1; D not resolved. V was clipped by 3 bases and J by 4 bases, with 13 bases between them. CDR1 is SGHRS, CDR2 YFSETQ, per germline. The CDR3 is 14 residues long. The CDR3 DNA reads TGCGCCAGCAGCTCTGCTTGGGGATCCACTGAAGCTTTCTTT. Translation gives CASSSAWGSTEAFF.

This clonotype was seen a few times. CDR3 bases: TGTGCCAGCAGCATAGGGAGAGAGACCCAGTACTTC. Its translation is CASSIGRETQYF. The chain has TRBV7-8 and TRBJ2-5; weak D call: TRBD2 (5 bases). V was clipped by 5 bases and J by 4 bases, with 8 bases between them. Germline V gives CDR1 SGHVS, CDR2 FQNEAQ. There are 12 residues in the CDR3.

This clonotype turned up a few times. As DNA, the CDR3 is TGTGCCAGCAGCCCGGGGACTAGCATAGGGAATGAGCAGTTCTTC. The encoded protein is CASSPGTSIGNEQFF. The chain joins TRBV9 to TRBJ2-1; 9 bases align to TRBD2. This CDR3 has 15 amino acids. V trimming: 4 bases; J trimming: 7 bases; junction bases outside the gene matches: 9. Per germline, CDR1 SGDLS and CDR2 YYNGEE.

This clonotype was detected a few times. The chain is built from TRBV7-9 and TRBJ2-7; D call uncertain. The CDR3 is 17 amino acids. Trimming removed 1 base at V and 3 bases at J, with 19 bases between. Germline CDR1 reads SEHNR; CDR2 reads FQNEAQ (reference sequence). The CDR3 sequence is CASSLGSAGVHFYEQYF. The CDR3 nucleotides are TGTGCCAGCAGCTTAGGGTCAGCAGGCGTCCACTTCTACGAGCAGTACTTC.

The chain carries TRBV28 and TRBJ2-5, with D possibly TRBD2 on 6 matching bases. The ends were cut back, 6 bases at V and 5 bases at J, with 10 bases in the middle. Germline-derived CDR1 and CDR2 are MDHEN and SYDVKM. The CDR3 has 12 amino acids. CDR3 sequence: CASRTAGETQYF. The CDR3 DNA is TGTGCCAGCAGAACGGCGGGGGAGACCCAGTACTTC. The variable domain in full, with the rest retrieved from reference TRBV28 and TRBJ2-5, is DVKVTQSSRYLVKRTGEKVFLECVQDMDHENMFWYRQDPGLGLRLIYFSYDVKMKEKGDIPEGYSVSREKKERFSLILESASTNQTSMYLCASRTAGETQYFGPGTRLLVL.

A few counts support this clonotype. The V and J genes are TRBV11-2 and TRBJ2-3; D uncertain. The CDR3 loop spans 13 amino acids. V gave up 4 bases and J gave up 9 bases, with 14 bases separating them. The germline V gene has CDR1 SGHAT and CDR2 FQNNGV. The CDR3: CASSSATLGTQYF. The CDR3 DNA follows: TGTGCCAGCAGCTCAGCGACTTTGGGCACGCAGTATTTT.

This chain uses TRBV7-9 with TRBJ1-1; D uncertain. The CDR3 has 14 amino acids. V was shortened by 4 bases and J by 4 bases, with 13 bases between the two germline ends. Germline loops: CDR1 SEHNR, CDR2 FQNEAQ (reference sequence). CDR3 coding DNA: TGTGCCAGCAGCTCCGCCGGAACAGTCACTGAAGCTTTCTTT. It translates to CASSSAGTVTEAFF.

The chain employs TRBV5-5 and TRBJ2-2, with 11 nucleotides matching TRBD2. CDR1 is SGHKS, CDR2 YYEKEE, per germline (reference sequence). The CDR3 length is 16 residues. After removal of 5 bases from V and 4 bases from J, the junction contained 7 bases not matched to a gene. The DNA of the CDR3 is TGTGCCAGCAGTCCTAGCGGGGGGTTTCCCACCGGGGAGCTGTTTTTT. It specifies CASSPSGGFPTGELFF.

Ten or more counts support this clonotype. The chain employs TRBV4-3 and TRBJ2-1; 11 nucleotides agree with TRBD2. The CDR3 spans 17 residues. After removal of 3 bases from V and 5 bases from J, the junction contained 9 bases not matched to a gene. Germline-derived CDR1 and CDR2 are LGHNA and YSLEER. CDR3 sequence (DNA): TGCGCCAGCAGCCATATAGCGGGACTAGCGGTGAACAATGAGCAGTTCTTC. Its protein is CASSHIAGLAVNNEQFF.